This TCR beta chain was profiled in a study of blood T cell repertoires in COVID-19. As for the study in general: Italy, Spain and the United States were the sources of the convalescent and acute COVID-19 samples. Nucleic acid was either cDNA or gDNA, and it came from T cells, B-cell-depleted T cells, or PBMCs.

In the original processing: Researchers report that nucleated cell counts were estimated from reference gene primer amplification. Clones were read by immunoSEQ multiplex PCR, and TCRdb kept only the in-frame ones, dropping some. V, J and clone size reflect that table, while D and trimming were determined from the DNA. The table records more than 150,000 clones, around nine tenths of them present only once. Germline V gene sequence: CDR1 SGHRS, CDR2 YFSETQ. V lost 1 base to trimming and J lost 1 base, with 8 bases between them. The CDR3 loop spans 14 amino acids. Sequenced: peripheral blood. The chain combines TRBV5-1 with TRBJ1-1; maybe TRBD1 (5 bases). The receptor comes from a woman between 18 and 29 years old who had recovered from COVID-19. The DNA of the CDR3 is TGCGCCAGCAGCTTGTTTCAGGGGAACACTGAAGCTTTCTTT. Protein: CASSLFQGNTEAFF.